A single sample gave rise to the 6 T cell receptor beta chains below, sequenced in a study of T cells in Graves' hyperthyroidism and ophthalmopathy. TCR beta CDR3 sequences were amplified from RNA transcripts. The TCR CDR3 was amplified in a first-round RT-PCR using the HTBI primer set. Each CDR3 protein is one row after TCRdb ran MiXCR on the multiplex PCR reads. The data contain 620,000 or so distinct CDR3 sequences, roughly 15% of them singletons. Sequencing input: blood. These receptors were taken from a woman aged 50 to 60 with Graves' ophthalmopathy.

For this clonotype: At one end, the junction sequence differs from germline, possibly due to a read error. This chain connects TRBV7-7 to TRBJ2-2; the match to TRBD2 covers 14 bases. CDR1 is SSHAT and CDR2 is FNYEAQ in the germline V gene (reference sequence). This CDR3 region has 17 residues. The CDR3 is CASSPGLAGDGTGELFF. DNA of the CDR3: TGTGCTAGCAGCCCGGGACTAGCGGGAGACGGGACCGGGGAGCTGTTTTTT.

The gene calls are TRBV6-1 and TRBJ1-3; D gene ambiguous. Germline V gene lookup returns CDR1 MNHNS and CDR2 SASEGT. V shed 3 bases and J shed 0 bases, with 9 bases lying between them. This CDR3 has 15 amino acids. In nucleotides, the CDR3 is TGTGCCAGCAGTGACGGTCGAAGCTCTGGAAACACCATATATTTT. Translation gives CASSDGRSSGNTIYF.

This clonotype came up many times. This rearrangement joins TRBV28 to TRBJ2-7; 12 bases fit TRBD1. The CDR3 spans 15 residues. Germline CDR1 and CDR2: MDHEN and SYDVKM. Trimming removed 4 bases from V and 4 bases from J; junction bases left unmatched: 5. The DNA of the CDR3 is TGTGCCAGCAGTTCCCCGGGACAGGGGGCTTACGAGCAGTACTTC. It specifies CASSSPGQGAYEQYF.

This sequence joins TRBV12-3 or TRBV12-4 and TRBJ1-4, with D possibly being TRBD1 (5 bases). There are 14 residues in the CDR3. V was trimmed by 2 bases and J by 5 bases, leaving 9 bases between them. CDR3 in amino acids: CASSLIGANEKLFF. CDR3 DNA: TGTGCCAGCAGTTTAATAGGGGCGAATGAAAAACTGTTTTTT.

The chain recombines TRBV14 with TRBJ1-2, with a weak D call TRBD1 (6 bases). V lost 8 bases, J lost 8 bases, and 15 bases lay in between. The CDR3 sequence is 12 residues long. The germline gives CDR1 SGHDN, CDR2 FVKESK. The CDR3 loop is CASSPKGEGYTF. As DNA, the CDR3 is TGTGCCAGCTCACCTAAGGGGGAAGGCTACACCTTC.

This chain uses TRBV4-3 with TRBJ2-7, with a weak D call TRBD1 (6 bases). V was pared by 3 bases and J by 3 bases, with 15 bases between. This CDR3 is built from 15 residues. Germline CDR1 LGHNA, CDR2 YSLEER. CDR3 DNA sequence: TGCGCCAGCAGCCAGACCAGGGGAGAGCACTACGAGCAGTACTTC. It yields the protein CASSQTRGEHYEQYF.